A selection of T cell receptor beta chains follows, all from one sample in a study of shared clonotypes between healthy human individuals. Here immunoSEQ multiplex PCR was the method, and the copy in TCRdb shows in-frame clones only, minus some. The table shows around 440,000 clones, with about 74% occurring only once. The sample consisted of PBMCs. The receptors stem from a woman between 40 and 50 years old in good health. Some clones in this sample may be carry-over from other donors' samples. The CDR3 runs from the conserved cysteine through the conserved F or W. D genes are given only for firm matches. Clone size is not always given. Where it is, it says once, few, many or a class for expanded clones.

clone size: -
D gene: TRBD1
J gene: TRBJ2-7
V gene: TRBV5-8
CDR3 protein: CASRYRTGLPYF
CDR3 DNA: TGTGCCAGCAGATATAGGACAGGTCTTCCGTACTTC

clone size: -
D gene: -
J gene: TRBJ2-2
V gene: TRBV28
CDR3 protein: CASKGETNTGELFF
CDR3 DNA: TGTGCCAGCAAGGGGGAGACGAACACCGGGGAGCTGTTTTTT

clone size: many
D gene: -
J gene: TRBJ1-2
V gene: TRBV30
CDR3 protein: CAWGFSGAYGYTF
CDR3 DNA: TGTGCCTGGGGTTTCTCAGGGGCCTATGGCTACACCTTC

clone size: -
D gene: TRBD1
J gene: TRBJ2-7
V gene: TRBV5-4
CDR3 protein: CASSSRTGFYEQYF
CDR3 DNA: TGTGCCAGCAGCTCTCGGACAGGTTTCTACGAGCAGTACTTC

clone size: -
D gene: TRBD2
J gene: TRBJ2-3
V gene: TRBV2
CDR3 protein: CASSEREGNTQYF
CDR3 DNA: TGTGCCAGCAGTGAAAGGGAGGGGAATACGCAGTATTTT

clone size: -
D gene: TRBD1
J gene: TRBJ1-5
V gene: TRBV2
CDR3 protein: CASSRDRENGQPQHF
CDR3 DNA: TGTGCCAGCAGTAGGGACAGGGAAAATGGTCAGCCCCAGCATTTT

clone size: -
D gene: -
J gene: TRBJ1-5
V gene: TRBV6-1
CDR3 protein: CASSDGGGEQPQHF
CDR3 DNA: TGTGCCAGCAGTGACGGGGGTGGGGAACAGCCCCAGCATTTT

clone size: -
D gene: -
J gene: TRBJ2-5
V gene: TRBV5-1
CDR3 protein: CASSPGLVDETQYF
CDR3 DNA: TGCGCCAGCAGCCCGGGACTGGTAGACGAGACCCAGTACTTC

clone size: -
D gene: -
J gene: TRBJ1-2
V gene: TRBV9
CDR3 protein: CASSTRAGGYTF
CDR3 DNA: TGTGCCAGCAGCACGAGGGCAGGCGGCTACACCTTC

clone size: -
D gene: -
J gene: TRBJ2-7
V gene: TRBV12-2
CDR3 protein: CASRPQFLASGNGTYEQYF
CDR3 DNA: TGTGCAAGTCGCCCCCAGTTTCTTGCTAGCGGGAACGGAACCTACGAGCAGTACTTC

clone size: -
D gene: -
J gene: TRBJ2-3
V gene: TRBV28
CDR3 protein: CASKPGHFSTDTQYF
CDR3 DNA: TGTGCCAGCAAGCCGGGGCATTTTAGCACAGATACGCAGTATTTT

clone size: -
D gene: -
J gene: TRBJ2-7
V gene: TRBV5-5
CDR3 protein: CASSPQGNSYEQYF
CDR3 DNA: TGTGCCAGCAGCCCACAGGGTAACAGCTACGAGCAGTACTTC

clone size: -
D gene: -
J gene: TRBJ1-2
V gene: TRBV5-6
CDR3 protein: CASSLGGTLSTF
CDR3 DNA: TGTGCCAGCAGCTTGGGAGGCACCCTTTCAACCTTC

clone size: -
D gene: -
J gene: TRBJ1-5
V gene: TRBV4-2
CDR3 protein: CASSLRGGQPQHF
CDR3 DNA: TGTGCCAGCAGCCTAAGGGGTGGTCAGCCCCAGCATTTT

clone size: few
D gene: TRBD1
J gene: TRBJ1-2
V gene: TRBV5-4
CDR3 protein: CASSLGTGSYGYTF
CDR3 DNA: TGTGCCAGCAGCTTGGGGACAGGAAGCTATGGCTACACCTTC

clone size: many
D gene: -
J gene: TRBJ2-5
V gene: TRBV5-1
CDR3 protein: CASSSQGGETQYF
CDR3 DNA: TGCGCCAGCAGCTCTCAGGGGGGAGAGACCCAGTACTTC

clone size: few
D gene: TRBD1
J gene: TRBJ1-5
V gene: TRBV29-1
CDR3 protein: CSVRTGVNQPQHF
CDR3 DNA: TGCAGCGTTCGCACAGGGGTAAATCAGCCCCAGCATTTT

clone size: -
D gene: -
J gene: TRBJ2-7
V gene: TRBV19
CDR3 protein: CASSSPRLGAEEQYF
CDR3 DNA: TGTGCCAGTAGTTCCCCGAGGTTGGGGGCGGAAGAGCAGTACTTC

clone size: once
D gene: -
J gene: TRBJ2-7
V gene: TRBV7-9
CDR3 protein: CASSLAHDEQYF
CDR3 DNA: TGTGCCAGCAGCTTAGCGCACGACGAGCAGTACTTC

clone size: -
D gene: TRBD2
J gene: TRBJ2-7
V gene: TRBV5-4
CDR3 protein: CASTFAGGAGAWYEQYF
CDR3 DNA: TGTGCCAGCACCTTCGCAGGAGGGGCGGGAGCATGGTACGAGCAGTACTTC

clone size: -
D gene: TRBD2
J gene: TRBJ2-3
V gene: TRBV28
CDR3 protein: CASSSIAGLTQYF
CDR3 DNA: TGTGCCAGCAGTTCCATAGCGGGACTTACGCAGTATTTT

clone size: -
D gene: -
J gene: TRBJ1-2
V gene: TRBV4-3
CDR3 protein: CASSQGQVLNYGYTF
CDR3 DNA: TGCGCCAGCAGCCAAGGACAGGTCCTTAACTATGGCTACACCTTC

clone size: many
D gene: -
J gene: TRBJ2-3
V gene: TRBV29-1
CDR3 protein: CSVAGLRTDTQYF
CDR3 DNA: TGCAGCGTAGCAGGGCTCCGCACAGATACGCAGTATTTT

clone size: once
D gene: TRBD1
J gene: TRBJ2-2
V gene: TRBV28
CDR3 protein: CASSPWDRVTGELFF
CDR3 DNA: TGTGCCAGCAGCCCTTGGGACAGAGTCACCGGGGAGCTGTTTTTT

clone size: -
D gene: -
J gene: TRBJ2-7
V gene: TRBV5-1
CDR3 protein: CASSLGLDSSYEQYF
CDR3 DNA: TGCGCCAGCAGCTTGGGGCTAGATAGCTCCTACGAGCAGTACTTC

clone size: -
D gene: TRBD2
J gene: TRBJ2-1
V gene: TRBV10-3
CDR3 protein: CAITTSGSSEQFF
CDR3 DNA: TGTGCCATCACTACTAGCGGGAGTTCTGAGCAGTTCTTC

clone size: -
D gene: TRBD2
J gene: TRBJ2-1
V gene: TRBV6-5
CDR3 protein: CASRKSGGTGEQFF
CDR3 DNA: TGTGCCAGCAGAAAGTCGGGGGGAACCGGTGAGCAGTTCTTC

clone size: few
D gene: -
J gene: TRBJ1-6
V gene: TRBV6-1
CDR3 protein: CASTLGTENSPLHF
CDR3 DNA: TGTGCCAGCACCCTCGGGACGGAGAATTCACCCCTCCACTTT

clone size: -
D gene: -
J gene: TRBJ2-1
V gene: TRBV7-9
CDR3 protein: CASSQTLGTNNEQFF
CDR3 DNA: TGTGCCAGCAGCCAGACCCTGGGGACGAACAATGAGCAGTTCTTC

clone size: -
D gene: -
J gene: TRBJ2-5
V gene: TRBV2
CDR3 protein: CASSTPSGTQYF
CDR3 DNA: TGTGCCAGCAGCACCCCCAGCGGGACCCAGTACTTC

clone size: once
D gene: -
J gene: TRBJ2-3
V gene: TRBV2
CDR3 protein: CASSEGTQPSDTQYF
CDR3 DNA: TGTGCCAGCAGTGAAGGCACGCAGCCCTCAGATACGCAGTATTTT

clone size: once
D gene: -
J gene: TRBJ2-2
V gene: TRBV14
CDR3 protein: CASSYLQRYTGELFF
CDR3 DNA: TGTGCCAGCAGCTACCTGCAGAGATACACCGGGGAGCTGTTTTTT

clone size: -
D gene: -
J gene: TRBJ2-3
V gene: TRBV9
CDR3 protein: CASSVETRNTQYF
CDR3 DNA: TGTGCCAGCAGCGTAGAAACAAGGAATACGCAGTATTTT

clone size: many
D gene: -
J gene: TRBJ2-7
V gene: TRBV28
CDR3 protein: CASSSPGRSIYEQYF
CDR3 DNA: TGTGCCAGCAGTTCACCGGGACGTTCGATCTACGAGCAGTACTTC

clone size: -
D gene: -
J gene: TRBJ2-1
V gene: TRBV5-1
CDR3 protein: CASSLGGHNEQFF
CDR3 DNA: TGCGCCAGCAGCTTGGGGGGACACAATGAGCAGTTCTTC

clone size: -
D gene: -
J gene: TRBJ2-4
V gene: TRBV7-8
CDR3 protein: CASSLQGGNIQYF
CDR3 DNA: TGTGCCAGCAGCTTACAGGGGGGGAACATTCAGTACTTC

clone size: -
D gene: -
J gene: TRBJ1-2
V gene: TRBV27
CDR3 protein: CASSPSVGPGGYTF
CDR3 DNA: TGTGCCAGCAGTCCCTCAGTGGGGCCAGGGGGCTACACCTTC